Given below is one T cell receptor beta chain in context. Its antigen is not known. Stability of Graves' hyperthyroidism was defined as absent ophthalmopathy progression within 18 months. Diagnosis rested on symptoms, serum thyroxine and TRAb, thyroid ultrasound, and orbital computed tomography. The PBMCs studied were ones that came from 8.5 to 10 ml fresh peripheral blood. Amplified TCR beta CDR3 regions derived from RNA transcripts. Primed by the HTBI set, a first-round RT-PCR was run on the TCR CDR3. TCRdb re-called the multiplex PCR reads with MiXCR, one entry per CDR3 protein. This sample has approximately 510,000 distinct CDR3 sequences, with roughly 20% found just once. The data are from a study of T cells in Graves' hyperthyroidism and ophthalmopathy. Study-wide results and caveats: The model forecast ophthalmopathy, anticipating it by a median around 6.5 months before onset.

Germline lookup yields CDR1 DFQATT and CDR2 SNEGSKA (reference sequence). The CDR3 runs 14 residues. V lost 0 bases and J 1 base, leaving 10 bases between the germline ends. Sequenced input: blood. This TCR was recovered from a man in his late teens or twenties with Graves' hyperthyroidism. V is TRBV20-1 and J is TRBJ2-7, with no clear D. The CDR3 sequence: CSARDRRSSYEQYF. The CDR3 nucleotides are TGCAGTGCTAGAGATAGGCGATCGTCCTACGAGCAGTACTTC.